Included here is one T cell receptor (beta chain) sequence, with context. Its antigen remains unknown. Trimming cost V 1 base and J 6 bases, with 13 bases left between them. The germline V gene has CDR1 SGHTA and CDR2 FQGNSA. The CDR3 totals 14 residues. Treatment was busulfan-fludarabine conditioning, a marrow graft, and cyclophosphamide on days +3 and +4. The data are from a study of T cells after posttransplantation cyclophosphamide. Method: immunoSEQ multiplex PCR; TCRdb's copy keeps in-frame clones and lacks some. Observed in the sample are approximately 7,300 clones, none of them singletons. Study outcomes and limitations: Donor-recipient repertoire similarity was low at 1-2 months, rising over year one. Tissue-infiltrating T cells from skin or gut overlapped little with blood T cells. Recipient CMV seropositivity and CMV reactivation strongly tracked TRB clonality.

The chain recombines TRBV7-2 with TRBJ2-7, with D perhaps matching TRBD1 (6 bases). This clonotype originated in a female patient aged 50 to 60 who received an allogeneic stem cell transplant from an unrelated donor, was CMV-positive, and had acute GVHD only. The graft donor may account for some of the T cells. The starting material was PBMCs, obtained after allogeneic stem cell transplant with posttransplant cyclophosphamide. The CDR3 loop is CASSLGDPRGEQYF. The CDR3 bases are TGTGCCAGCAGCTTAGGGGACCCCAGGGGCGAGCAGTACTTC.